This T cell receptor beta chain was sequenced for a study of blood T cell repertoires in COVID-19. Turning to the study itself: Samples taken during acute and convalescent COVID-19 were collected in the United States, Italy and Spain.

How the authors handled the data: Estimated nucleated cell counts came from reference gene primer amplification. Generated by immunoSEQ multiplex PCR, the TCRdb table keeps only in-frame clones and is missing some. V, J and clone size are taken as reported in that table, and D and trimming were inferred from the DNA itself. The sample lists about 66,000 clones, over 80% seen once, with 5.5% to 8% in the top ten. This sequence was found in a human donor in a cohort sampled during active COVID-19. The sequencing input was peripheral blood.

The CDR3 coding sequence is TGTGCCAGCAGCCTACAGGGAACTGGAAACACCATATATTTT. This gives the protein CASSLQGTGNTIYF. The V gene is TRBV6-2 or TRBV6-3, the J gene TRBJ1-3; D perhaps matches TRBD1 (6 bases). In germline, CDR1 is MNHEY, CDR2 SVGEGT. The CDR3 consists of 14 residues. V lost 6 bases and J 2 bases, leaving 11 bases between the germline ends.